This TCR beta chain was identified during a study of vaccination and CD4 T cells after COVID-19. Turning to the study itself: The stimulating agents, overlapping spike peptides, came from SARS-CoV-2, HCoV-NL63, HCoV-OC43 and HCoV-229E. Cultures designated as controls were supplied with a CEFX pool, an HIV-1 Nef pool, or no peptide.

CDR3 size: 14 residues. V was shortened by 0 bases and J by 1 base, with 8 bases between the two germline ends. CDR1 is GTSNPN and CDR2 is SVGIG in the germline V gene (reference sequence). Sample treatment: roughly 10-day PBMC culture with coronavirus spike peptide pools or control peptides (ViraFEST assay). TCR sequencing followed the expansion of antigen-specific T cells with peptide pools in ViraFEST. The culture of some 2.1 million PBMCs per well included approximately 10 IU/ml IL-2 and approximately 10 ug/ml peptide pools. Details on this clonotype: Its target is unknown.

The Oncomine TCR Beta short-read assay sequenced DNA from cultured CD4+ T cells. TCRdb reprocessed the PCR reads via MiXCR and lists one record per CDR3 protein. This sample has roughly 22,000 distinct CDR3 sequences, with 32% found just once. J is TRBJ2-3 and V is TRBV30; D is undetermined. The origin of this receptor is a human donor with COVID-19. Sequences were obtained from cultured CD4+ T cells from blood. The CDR3 protein is CAWSVLGRTDTQYF. The CDR3 DNA is TGTGCCTGGAGTGTACTCGGGCGCACAGATACGCAGTATTTT.